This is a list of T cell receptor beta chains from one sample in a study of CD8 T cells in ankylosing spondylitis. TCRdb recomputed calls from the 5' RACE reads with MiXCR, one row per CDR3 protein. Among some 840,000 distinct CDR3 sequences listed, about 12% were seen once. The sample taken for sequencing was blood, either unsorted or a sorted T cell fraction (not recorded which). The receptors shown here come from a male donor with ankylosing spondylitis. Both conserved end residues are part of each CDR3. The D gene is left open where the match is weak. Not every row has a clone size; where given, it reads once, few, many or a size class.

CDR3nt: TGCAGTGCAATTCCCCCTATAAGCAATGAGCAGTTCTTC
CDR3aa: CSAIPPISNEQFF
abundance: few
j_gene: TRBJ2-1
v_gene: TRBV20-1
d_gene: NA

CDR3nt: TGCAGTGCTCAAACCGACCCCGGAACCGGGGAGCTGTTTTTT
CDR3aa: CSAQTDPGTGELFF
abundance: NA
j_gene: TRBJ2-2
v_gene: TRBV20-1
d_gene: NA

CDR3nt: TGCAGTGCTAGAGATTCACCAGGGTACAATTCACCCCTCCACTTT
CDR3aa: CSARDSPGYNSPLHF
abundance: NA
j_gene: TRBJ1-6
v_gene: TRBV20-1
d_gene: NA

CDR3nt: TGTGCCAGCGACAGAGTCGGAGGAGCTTTCTTT
CDR3aa: CASDRVGGAFF
abundance: NA
j_gene: TRBJ1-1
v_gene: TRBV2
d_gene: NA

CDR3nt: TGTGCCAGCAGCCACGGAAGGGGAGGTCTTCCCGAGGAGGAGCTGTTTTTT
CDR3aa: CASSHGRGGLPEEELFF
abundance: NA
j_gene: TRBJ2-2
v_gene: TRBV7-9
d_gene: NA

CDR3nt: TGTGCCACCAGCCGGACAGGAACGAACACCGGGGAGCTGTTTTTT
CDR3aa: CATSRTGTNTGELFF
abundance: NA
j_gene: TRBJ2-2
v_gene: TRBV24-1
d_gene: TRBD1

CDR3nt: TGTGCCAGCAGCCGTGGGGACTCCGGAATTGATGAGCAGTTCTTC
CDR3aa: CASSRGDSGIDEQFF
abundance: many
j_gene: TRBJ2-1
v_gene: TRBV3-1
d_gene: NA

CDR3nt: TGCAGTGCCGAGACCCCGGGCCTGAGGAATCAGCCCCAGCATTTT
CDR3aa: CSAETPGLRNQPQHF
abundance: NA
j_gene: TRBJ1-5
v_gene: TRBV20-1
d_gene: NA

CDR3nt: TGCGCCAGCAGCCAACCCGGAGGGGATAACTATGGCTACACCTTC
CDR3aa: CASSQPGGDNYGYTF
abundance: NA
j_gene: TRBJ1-2
v_gene: TRBV4-1
d_gene: NA

CDR3nt: TGTGCCAGCAGCTTAAAGGCGGGGGATTTGCAGTTCTTC
CDR3aa: CASSLKAGDLQFF
abundance: few
j_gene: TRBJ2-1
v_gene: TRBV7-2
d_gene: TRBD2

CDR3nt: TGTGCCAGCAGCCCCATGAGGGGATACACTGAAGCTTTCTTT
CDR3aa: CASSPMRGYTEAFF
abundance: NA
j_gene: TRBJ1-1
v_gene: TRBV5-6
d_gene: NA

CDR3nt: TGTGCCAGCAGCAGGGGCAACTACGAGCAGTACTTC
CDR3aa: CASSRGNYEQYF
abundance: many
j_gene: TRBJ2-7
v_gene: TRBV2
d_gene: NA

CDR3nt: TGTGCCAGCAGCCGATCTTCGGCAGGGTGGCAGGACACTGAAGCTTTCTTT
CDR3aa: CASSRSSAGWQDTEAFF
abundance: many
j_gene: TRBJ1-1
v_gene: TRBV4-2
d_gene: NA

CDR3nt: TGTGCCAGCAGGACAGGTCGAACCTACGAGCAGTACTTC
CDR3aa: CASRTGRTYEQYF
abundance: NA
j_gene: TRBJ2-7
v_gene: TRBV6-6
d_gene: NA

CDR3nt: TGTGCCAGCAGCTTAAAAGGGGGTCCCGGGGAGCTGTTTTTT
CDR3aa: CASSLKGGPGELFF
abundance: few
j_gene: TRBJ2-2
v_gene: TRBV7-2
d_gene: NA

CDR3nt: TGTGCCAGCAGTTACGGGGGACTCAACAATGAGCAGTTCTTC
CDR3aa: CASSYGGLNNEQFF
abundance: many
j_gene: TRBJ2-1
v_gene: TRBV6-2/TRBV6-3
d_gene: NA

CDR3nt: TGCGCCAGCAGTCAGCACCGGGACCTAGGAAACACTGAAGCTTTCTTT
CDR3aa: CASSQHRDLGNTEAFF
abundance: NA
j_gene: TRBJ1-1
v_gene: TRBV4-3
d_gene: NA

CDR3nt: TGCAGTGCTAGAGATCGGGGGAGGGAAGAGACCCAGTACTTC
CDR3aa: CSARDRGREETQYF
abundance: few
j_gene: TRBJ2-5
v_gene: TRBV20-1
d_gene: TRBD2

CDR3nt: TGTGCCAGCAGCCCAGTTTACCTCCGTTCCGCCGGGGAGCTGTTTTTT
CDR3aa: CASSPVYLRSAGELFF
abundance: NA
j_gene: TRBJ2-2
v_gene: TRBV7-6
d_gene: NA

CDR3nt: TGCAGTGCACCGGGACTAGCGACCGTTGTTACTGAGCAGTTCTTC
CDR3aa: CSAPGLATVVTEQFF
abundance: many
j_gene: TRBJ2-1
v_gene: TRBV20-1
d_gene: TRBD2

CDR3nt: TGTGCCAGCAGCTTGACCCGGGGTGATCAGCCCCAGCATTTT
CDR3aa: CASSLTRGDQPQHF
abundance: few
j_gene: TRBJ1-5
v_gene: TRBV5-5
d_gene: NA

CDR3nt: TGTGCCAGCAGTCCCCTTGGAGCGGGAGACGACAATGAGCAGTTCTTC
CDR3aa: CASSPLGAGDDNEQFF
abundance: NA
j_gene: TRBJ2-1
v_gene: TRBV28
d_gene: TRBD2

CDR3nt: TGCGCCAGCAGCTTGAGGGAGGGAGGCTATGGCTACACCTTC
CDR3aa: CASSLREGGYGYTF
abundance: NA
j_gene: TRBJ1-2
v_gene: TRBV5-1
d_gene: NA

CDR3nt: TGTGCCAGCTGGCACCGACGTTGGACAGATACGCAGTATTTT
CDR3aa: CASWHRRWTDTQYF
abundance: NA
j_gene: TRBJ2-3
v_gene: TRBV7-2
d_gene: NA

CDR3nt: TGTGCCAGCAGCCTCATGACAGGGGGGAGCACAGATACGCAGTATTTT
CDR3aa: CASSLMTGGSTDTQYF
abundance: few
j_gene: TRBJ2-3
v_gene: TRBV6-5
d_gene: TRBD1

CDR3nt: TGTGCCAGCAGCTTAGTGGCTAGCGGTCCCCCGCAGTATTTT
CDR3aa: CASSLVASGPPQYF
abundance: many
j_gene: TRBJ2-3
v_gene: TRBV7-2
d_gene: TRBD2

CDR3nt: TGTGCCAGCAGCCCCCGGGGGTCGGATAATTCACCCCTCCACTTT
CDR3aa: CASSPRGSDNSPLHF
abundance: NA
j_gene: TRBJ1-6
v_gene: TRBV7-9
d_gene: NA

CDR3nt: TGCGCCAGCAGCGTAAGACAGGGATCCTACGAGCAGTACTTC
CDR3aa: CASSVRQGSYEQYF
abundance: few
j_gene: TRBJ2-7
v_gene: TRBV5-1
d_gene: TRBD1

CDR3nt: TGCAGTGAAGCGGGGGGCCTCGGAACAGATACGCAGTATTTT
CDR3aa: CSEAGGLGTDTQYF
abundance: NA
j_gene: TRBJ2-3
v_gene: TRBV20-1
d_gene: TRBD2

CDR3nt: TGTGCCAGCAGTGAATTACAGGGAAGGAATGGCTACACCTTC
CDR3aa: CASSELQGRNGYTF
abundance: once
j_gene: TRBJ1-2
v_gene: TRBV25-1
d_gene: NA

CDR3nt: TGTGCCAGCAGCTTTCAAAGCTATGGCTACACCTTC
CDR3aa: CASSFQSYGYTF
abundance: many
j_gene: TRBJ1-2
v_gene: TRBV7-2
d_gene: NA

CDR3nt: TGTGCCAGCAGCTCGAGGACAGGGACCGAGCAGTACTTC
CDR3aa: CASSSRTGTEQYF
abundance: few
j_gene: TRBJ2-7
v_gene: TRBV7-2
d_gene: TRBD1

CDR3nt: TGTGCCAGCAGGGAAGGGATCTCCTACGAGCAGTACTTC
CDR3aa: CASREGISYEQYF
abundance: few
j_gene: TRBJ2-7
v_gene: TRBV28
d_gene: NA

CDR3nt: TGCGCCAGCAGCTTGGCCGGGTTTAATGAAAAACTGTTTTTT
CDR3aa: CASSLAGFNEKLFF
abundance: NA
j_gene: TRBJ1-4
v_gene: TRBV5-1
d_gene: NA

CDR3nt: TGTGCCAGCGGAGCGGGGGGAGGAAGGTCCTACAATGAGCAGTTCTTC
CDR3aa: CASGAGGGRSYNEQFF
abundance: NA
j_gene: TRBJ2-1
v_gene: TRBV7-2
d_gene: TRBD2

CDR3nt: TGCGCCAGCAGCTTGGAGGGACAGGGCGGCGAGCAGTACTTC
CDR3aa: CASSLEGQGGEQYF
abundance: NA
j_gene: TRBJ2-7
v_gene: TRBV5-1
d_gene: TRBD1

CDR3nt: TGCAGTGCTGGACAGGGGGGCGGTTTCTCTGGAAACACCATATATTTT
CDR3aa: CSAGQGGGFSGNTIYF
abundance: few
j_gene: TRBJ1-3
v_gene: TRBV20-1
d_gene: TRBD1

CDR3nt: TGTGCCAGCAGGGACAGGGGGGCCACTGAGAAAGCTTTCTTT
CDR3aa: CASRDRGATEKAFF
abundance: NA
j_gene: TRBJ1-1
v_gene: TRBV6-1
d_gene: TRBD1

CDR3nt: TGTGCCAGCAGCCTACCGGGACCAGCCCCTGAAGCTTTCTTT
CDR3aa: CASSLPGPAPEAFF
abundance: NA
j_gene: TRBJ1-1
v_gene: TRBV4-2
d_gene: NA

CDR3nt: TGTGCCAGCAGTTACTCTCAGGGTATATACGAGCAGTACTTC
CDR3aa: CASSYSQGIYEQYF
abundance: NA
j_gene: TRBJ2-7
v_gene: TRBV6-5
d_gene: NA

CDR3nt: TGTGCCACCAGTGATCCTGGGGACACAGTTACCGAAGAGACCCAGTACTTC
CDR3aa: CATSDPGDTVTEETQYF
abundance: few
j_gene: TRBJ2-5
v_gene: TRBV24-1
d_gene: NA

CDR3nt: TGTGCCAGCAGCAAGGTGTCAGGGTACGGCGAGCAGTACTTC
CDR3aa: CASSKVSGYGEQYF
abundance: many
j_gene: TRBJ2-7
v_gene: TRBV7-9
d_gene: NA

CDR3nt: TGTGCCAGCAGCTTCCTGAAGACAGGCAGAAGCACAGATACGCAGTATTTT
CDR3aa: CASSFLKTGRSTDTQYF
abundance: NA
j_gene: TRBJ2-3
v_gene: TRBV7-2
d_gene: NA

CDR3nt: TGCGCCAGCAGTCAATTGTCAGCGGGTAGCTCCTACGAGCAGTACTTC
CDR3aa: CASSQLSAGSSYEQYF
abundance: NA
j_gene: TRBJ2-7
v_gene: TRBV23-1
d_gene: NA

CDR3nt: TGCGCCAGGGACAAGGACAGTCAGAGGGTCGAGCAGTACTTC
CDR3aa: CARDKDSQRVEQYF
abundance: few
j_gene: TRBJ2-7
v_gene: TRBV5-1
d_gene: NA

CDR3nt: TGCGCCAGCAGCCGACTAGCGGGGGGAAACAATGAGCAGTTCTTC
CDR3aa: CASSRLAGGNNEQFF
abundance: NA
j_gene: TRBJ2-1
v_gene: TRBV5-1
d_gene: TRBD2

CDR3nt: TGTGCCATCAGTGAGTCCAAGTTGAGACGGACCAATTCACCCCTCCACTTT
CDR3aa: CAISESKLRRTNSPLHF
abundance: many
j_gene: TRBJ1-6
v_gene: TRBV10-3
d_gene: NA

CDR3nt: TGTGCCAGCAGTTACGGGGGAGCCAATGAAAAACTGTTTTTT
CDR3aa: CASSYGGANEKLFF
abundance: few
j_gene: TRBJ1-4
v_gene: TRBV6-5
d_gene: NA

CDR3nt: TGTGCCAGCAGGACTAGCCTCGGGGCAGATACGCAGTATTTT
CDR3aa: CASRTSLGADTQYF
abundance: few
j_gene: TRBJ2-3
v_gene: TRBV6-2/TRBV6-3
d_gene: TRBD2

CDR3nt: TGTGCCAGCAGCTTATTGAAAGATACGCAGTATTTT
CDR3aa: CASSLLKDTQYF
abundance: many
j_gene: TRBJ2-3
v_gene: TRBV7-2
d_gene: NA